This T cell receptor (beta chain) was sequenced during a study of STAT3 mutations in large granular lymphocyte leukemia. Study-wide findings and caveats: At least one immunodominant TCR beta clonotype appeared in every T-cell large granular lymphocyte leukemia patient. Some patients had dominant TCR clones larger than their STAT3 mutant burden.

About this clone itself: Its antigen is undetermined.

TCRbeta libraries averaged about 44,000 productive templates per sample. Clones were sequenced by immunoSEQ multiplex PCR, and TCRdb holds only the in-frame ones, with some missing. Altogether a few thousand clones are present, about 74% being singletons, with the ten largest covering 25% to 35%. Germline assignment: CDR1 SGHDT and CDR2 YYEEEE. The CDR3 is 15 residues long. Trimming at V came to 5 bases and at J to 3 bases, leaving 11 bases not matched to a gene. The sample consisted of peripheral blood mononuclear cells. J is TRBJ2-7 and V is TRBV5-6, with 7 nucleotides matching TRBD2. This TCR derives from a man between 60 and 70 years old with T-cell large granular lymphocyte leukemia. Some clones in this sample may be carry-over from other donors' samples. CDR3 sequence reads: CASSRSGDFIYEQYF. DNA of the CDR3: TGTGCCAGCAGTCGAAGCGGGGACTTTATCTACGAGCAGTACTTC. The complete variable domain, with remaining parts taken from reference TRBV5-6 and TRBJ2-7, reads DAGVTQSPTHLIKTRGQQVTLRCSPKSGHDTVSWYQQALGQGPQFIFQYYEEEERQRGNFPDRFSGHQFPNYSSELNVNALLLGDSALYLCASSRSGDFIYEQYFGPGTRLTVT.